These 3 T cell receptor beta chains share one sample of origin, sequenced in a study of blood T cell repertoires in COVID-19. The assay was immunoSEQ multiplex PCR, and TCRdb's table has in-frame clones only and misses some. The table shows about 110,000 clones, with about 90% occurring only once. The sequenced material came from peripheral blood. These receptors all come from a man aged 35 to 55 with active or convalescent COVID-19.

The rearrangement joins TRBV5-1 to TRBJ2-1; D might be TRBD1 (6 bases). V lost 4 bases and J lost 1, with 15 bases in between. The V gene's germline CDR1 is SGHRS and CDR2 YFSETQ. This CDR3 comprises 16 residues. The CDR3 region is CASSATGSRSYNEQFF. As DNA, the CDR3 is TGCGCCAGCAGCGCAACAGGGAGTCGGTCCTACAATGAGCAGTTCTTC.

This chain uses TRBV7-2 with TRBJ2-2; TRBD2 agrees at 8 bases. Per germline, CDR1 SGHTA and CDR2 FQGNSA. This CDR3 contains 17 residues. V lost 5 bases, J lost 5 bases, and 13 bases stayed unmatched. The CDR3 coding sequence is TGTGCCAGCAGCCCTAGGAATTTACGCGGGAGGACCGGGGAGCTGTTTTTT. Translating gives CASSPRNLRGRTGELFF.

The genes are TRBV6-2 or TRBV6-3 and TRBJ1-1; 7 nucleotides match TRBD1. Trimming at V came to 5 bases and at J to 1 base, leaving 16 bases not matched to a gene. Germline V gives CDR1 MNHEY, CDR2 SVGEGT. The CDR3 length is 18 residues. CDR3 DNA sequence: TGTGCCAGCAGTAAAAGCCGGGGGTTCAGGGGGGAGAACACTGAAGCTTTCTTT. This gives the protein CASSKSRGFRGENTEAFF.